This T cell receptor (beta chain) is drawn from a study of blood T cell repertoires in COVID-19. Study-level background: The United States, Italy and Spain supplied acute and convalescent COVID-19 samples. T cells, B-cell-depleted T cells, or PBMCs provided the cDNA or gDNA that served as material.

Looked up from germline, CDR1 is SGHVS and CDR2 is FQNEAQ. V lost 5 bases to trimming and J lost 1 base; unmatched junction nucleotides: 10. This CDR3 region has 17 residues. In the source study's methods: Scientists estimated how many nucleated cells there were by amplifying reference gene primers. The data were produced by immunoSEQ multiplex PCR, yet TCRdb's version contains in-frame clones alone and is incomplete. The V and J calls and clone size come from that table; D and trimming were worked out from the DNA. The repertoire holds hundreds of thousands of clones, with around 87% as singletons. V gene TRBV7-8 combines with J gene TRBJ1-1; 10 bases are a match to TRBD1. Source material: peripheral blood. This receptor was identified in a man in his 70s with acute or convalescent COVID-19. In DNA form, the CDR3 reads TGTGCCAGCAGCCCTATTGGGACAGGGGTACGGAACACTGAAGCTTTCTTT. Encoded protein: CASSPIGTGVRNTEAFF.